This T cell receptor (beta chain) was profiled in a study of beta chain features in type 1 diabetes. At the level of the study: Age, gender, cell numbers and subset yield matched between patients and controls. Across the samples, roughly 98,000,000 sorted cells were examined in total. Study results and caveats: Type 1 diabetes patients had TCRB CDR3s that were shorter (moderately but significantly so) in all four CD4+ subsets. Compared with healthy donors, patients appeared to share more similar naive, central memory and regulatory TCRB repertoires.

About this clone itself: What it recognizes is unknown.

cDNA synthesis used the whole RNA isolate, giving expressed TCRB sequences. Profiled with immunoSEQ multiplex PCR; TCRdb holds only in-frame clones, not every one. The data show around 300,000 clones, with about 14% seen just once and roughly 7% held by the top ten. The V gene lost 1 base and the J gene lost 4 bases, with 8 bases spanning the gap. The CDR3 runs 14 residues. Germline CDR1 reads SGHTA; CDR2 reads FQGNSA. The chain uses TRBV7-2 and TRBJ1-5; D might be TRBD1 (5 bases). The specimen was central memory CD4+ T cells from blood. This sequence originates from a man in his thirties or forties in good health. The CDR3 reads CASSLGQRNQPQHF. The CDR3 coding sequence is TGTGCCAGCAGCTTAGGACAGAGAAATCAGCCCCAGCATTTT.